This T cell receptor (beta chain) originates from a study of blood T cells in healthy people across ages. Combining a sample-barcoded 5' primer with a J-beta primer mix, a second PCR ran for 7 to 11 cycles. TCRdb re-analysed the 5' RACE reads in MiXCR, keeping a single row per CDR3 protein. The sample comprises about 930,000 distinct CDR3 sequences, about 27% of which are singletons, and roughly 10% rests with the top ten. The CDR3 runs to 12 residues. Germline CDR1 is DFQATT and CDR2 is SNEGSKA (reference sequence). Trimming pared 3 bases from V and 5 bases from J, leaving 10 bases between. Study conclusions and caveats: Compared with aged donors, long-lived donors showed fewer expanded clones, suggesting selection. The study lacked donor CMV status, which possibly confounded expanded clonotype changes.

To note about this clonotype: Its antigen is still unknown.

These records were also assigned to another study, of T cells of mothers and their children. Turning to that study: Over 9.5 million reads per mother and around 3.2 million per child were obtained.

The source of this sequence is a middle-aged woman in good health. This rearrangement joins TRBV20-1 to TRBJ1-1; a weak D match, TRBD1 (6 bases). Sequenced input: blood. The CDR3 nucleotides read TGCAGTGCTAGCGCGGGGGCGACTGAAGCTTTCTTT. Encoded protein: CSASAGATEAFF.